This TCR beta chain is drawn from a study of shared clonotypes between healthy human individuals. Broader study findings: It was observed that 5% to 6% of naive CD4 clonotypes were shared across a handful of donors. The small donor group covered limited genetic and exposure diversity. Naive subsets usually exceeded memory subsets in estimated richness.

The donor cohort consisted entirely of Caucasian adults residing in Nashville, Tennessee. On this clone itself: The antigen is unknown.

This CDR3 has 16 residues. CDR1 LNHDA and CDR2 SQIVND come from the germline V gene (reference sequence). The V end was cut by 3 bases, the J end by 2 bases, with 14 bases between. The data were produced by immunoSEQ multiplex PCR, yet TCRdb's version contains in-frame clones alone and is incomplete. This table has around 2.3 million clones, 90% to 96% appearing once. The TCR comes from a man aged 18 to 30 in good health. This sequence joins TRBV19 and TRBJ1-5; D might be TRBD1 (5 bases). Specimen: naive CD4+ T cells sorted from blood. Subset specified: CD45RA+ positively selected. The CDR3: CASSIGGTVRNQPQHF. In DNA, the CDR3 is TGTGCCAGTAGTATTGGAGGGACCGTCCGCAATCAGCCCCAGCATTTT.